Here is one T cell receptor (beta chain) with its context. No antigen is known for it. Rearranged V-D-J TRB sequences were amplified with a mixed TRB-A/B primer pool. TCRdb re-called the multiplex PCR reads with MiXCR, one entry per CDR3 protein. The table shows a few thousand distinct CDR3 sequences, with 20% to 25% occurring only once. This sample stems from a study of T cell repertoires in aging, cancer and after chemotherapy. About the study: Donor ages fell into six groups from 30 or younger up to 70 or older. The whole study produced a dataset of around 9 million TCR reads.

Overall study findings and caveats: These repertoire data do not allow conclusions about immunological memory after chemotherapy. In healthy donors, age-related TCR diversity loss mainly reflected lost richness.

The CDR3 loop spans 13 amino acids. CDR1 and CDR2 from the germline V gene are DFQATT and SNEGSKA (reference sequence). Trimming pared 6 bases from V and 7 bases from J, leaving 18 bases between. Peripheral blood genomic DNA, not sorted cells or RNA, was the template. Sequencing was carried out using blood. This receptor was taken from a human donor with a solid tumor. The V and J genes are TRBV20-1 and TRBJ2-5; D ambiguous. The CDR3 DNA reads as TGCAGTGCCCCCTCTGGGCCAGGCGGGACCCAGTACTTC. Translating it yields CSAPSGPGGTQYF.